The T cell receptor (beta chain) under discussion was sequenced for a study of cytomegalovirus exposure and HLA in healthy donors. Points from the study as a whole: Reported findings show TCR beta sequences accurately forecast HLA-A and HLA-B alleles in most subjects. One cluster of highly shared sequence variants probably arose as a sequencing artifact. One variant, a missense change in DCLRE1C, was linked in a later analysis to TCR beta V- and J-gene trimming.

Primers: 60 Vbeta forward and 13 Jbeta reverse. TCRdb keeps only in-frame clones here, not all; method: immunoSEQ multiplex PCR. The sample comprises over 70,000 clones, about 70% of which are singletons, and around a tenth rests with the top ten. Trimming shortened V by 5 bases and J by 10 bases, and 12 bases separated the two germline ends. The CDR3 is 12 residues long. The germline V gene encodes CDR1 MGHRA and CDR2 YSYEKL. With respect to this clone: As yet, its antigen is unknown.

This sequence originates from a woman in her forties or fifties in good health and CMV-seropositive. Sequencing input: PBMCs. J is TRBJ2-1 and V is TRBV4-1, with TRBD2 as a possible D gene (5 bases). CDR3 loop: CASSERPSEQFF. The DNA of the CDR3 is TGCGCCAGCAGCGAACGGCCTAGCGAGCAGTTCTTC.